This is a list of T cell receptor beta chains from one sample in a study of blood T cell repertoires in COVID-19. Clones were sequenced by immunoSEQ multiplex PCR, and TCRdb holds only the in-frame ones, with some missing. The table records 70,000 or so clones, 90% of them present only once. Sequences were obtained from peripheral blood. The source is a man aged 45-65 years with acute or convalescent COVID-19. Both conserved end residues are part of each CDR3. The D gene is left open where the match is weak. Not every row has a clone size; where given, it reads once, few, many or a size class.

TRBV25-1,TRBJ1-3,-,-,TGTGCCAGCAGTGACTGGGAGGGGCACTCTGGAAACACCATATATTTT,CASSDWEGHSGNTIYF
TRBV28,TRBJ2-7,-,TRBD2,TGTGCCAGCAGGTCCGGGACTAGCGGGATTTCCTACGAGCAGTACTTC,CASRSGTSGISYEQYF
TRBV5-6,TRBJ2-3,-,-,TGTGCCAGCAGCTCAGGGACTTACACAGATACGCAGTATTTT,CASSSGTYTDTQYF
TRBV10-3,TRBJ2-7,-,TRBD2,TGTGCCATCAGTGAGTACTCCGGGACTAGCGGGTACGAGCAGTACTTC,CAISEYSGTSGYEQYF
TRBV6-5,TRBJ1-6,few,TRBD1,TGTGCCAGCAGCCGGACAGGGAACAATTCACCCCTCCACTTT,CASSRTGNNSPLHF
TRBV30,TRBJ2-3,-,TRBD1,TGTGCCTGGGGGACAGGAAGTTCTTCTAGCACAGATACGCAGTATTTT,CAWGTGSSSSTDTQYF
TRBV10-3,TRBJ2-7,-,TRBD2,TGTGCCATCAGTAGGGAGGCGGGAGGGCCCGGCGAGCAGTACTTC,CAISREAGGPGEQYF
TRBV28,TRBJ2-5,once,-,TGTGCCAGCAGTCTCCCTTATCGACAGGACCCCTCCGAGGCCCAGTACTTC,CASSLPYRQDPSEAQYF
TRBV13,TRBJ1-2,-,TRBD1,TGTGCCAGCAGCACCAATACAGGGGTCTATGGCTACACCTTC,CASSTNTGVYGYTF
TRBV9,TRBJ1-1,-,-,TGTGCCAGCAGCCCCCCCCGGAACACTGAAGCTTTCTTT,CASSPPRNTEAFF
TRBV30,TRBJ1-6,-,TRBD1,TGTGCCTGGAGTGCGGACAGGGTGAGGGCCTATAATTCACCCCTCCACTTT,CAWSADRVRAYNSPLHF
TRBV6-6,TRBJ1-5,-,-,TGTGCCAGCAGTTACCGGGGAAATCAGCCCCAGCATTTT,CASSYRGNQPQHF
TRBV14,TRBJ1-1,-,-,TGTGCCAGCAGCCTCAACTGGCCGGGAAACACTGAAGCTTTCTTT,CASSLNWPGNTEAFF
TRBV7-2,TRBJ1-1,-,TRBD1,TGTGCCAGCAGCTTAGTCGGGACAGGGGGCACCACTGAAGCTTTCTTT,CASSLVGTGGTTEAFF
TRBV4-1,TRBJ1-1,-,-,TGCGCCAGCAGCCAAGTTGAGGGTCGGTTTTACACTGAAGCTTTCTTT,CASSQVEGRFYTEAFF
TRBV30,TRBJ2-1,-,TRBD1,TGTGCCTGGCTAAAAGGGGGACAGGGGTACAATGAGCAGTTCTTC,CAWLKGGQGYNEQFF
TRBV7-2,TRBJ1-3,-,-,TGTGCCAGCAGCTTAGACCGGTCCTCTGGAAACACCATATATTTT,CASSLDRSSGNTIYF
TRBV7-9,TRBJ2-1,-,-,TGTGCCAGCGCCCCCAGCTCCTACAATGAGCAGTTCTTC,CASAPSSYNEQFF
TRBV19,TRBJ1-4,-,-,TGTGCCAGTACCCCATTATGGGCCGGGGGAAGGAGTGAAAAACTGTTTTTT,CASTPLWAGGRSEKLFF
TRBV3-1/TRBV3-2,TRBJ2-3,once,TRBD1,TGTGCCAGCAGCCCCCCCCGGCGGTGGACAGGGAGGACAGATACGCAGTATTTT,CASSPPRRWTGRTDTQYF
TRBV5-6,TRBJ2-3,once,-,TGTGCCAGCGCTGTTCCGGGCACAGATACGCAGTATTTT,CASAVPGTDTQYF
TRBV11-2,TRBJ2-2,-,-,TGTGCCAGCAGCTTACAAAGGGCGGGGCCCGGGGAGCTGTTTTTT,CASSLQRAGPGELFF
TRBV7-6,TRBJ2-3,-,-,TGTGCCAGCAGCCCAGGGGGGTTCACAGATACGCAGTATTTT,CASSPGGFTDTQYF
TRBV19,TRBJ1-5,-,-,TGTGCCAGTACCCACCAATTAGCAGGGCAGCCCCAGCATTTT,CASTHQLAGQPQHF
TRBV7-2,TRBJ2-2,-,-,TGTGCCAGCACCGTTCGGCAGGGGATGTCCACCGGGGAGCTGTTTTTT,CASTVRQGMSTGELFF
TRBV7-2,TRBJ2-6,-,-,TGTGCCAGCAGCTGGGGCGTTTCGTCGGGGGCCAACGTCCTGACTTTC,CASSWGVSSGANVLTF
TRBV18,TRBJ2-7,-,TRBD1,TGTGCCAGCTCCCCATCTAGACAGGGGACTTACGAGCAGTACTTC,CASSPSRQGTYEQYF
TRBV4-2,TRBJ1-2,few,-,TGTGCCAGCAGCCAAGGGGAGTTTAACTATGGCTACACCTTC,CASSQGEFNYGYTF
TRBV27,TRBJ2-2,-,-,TGTGCCAGCAGTTGGCTGACAAGTGGGGAGCTGTTTTTT,CASSWLTSGELFF
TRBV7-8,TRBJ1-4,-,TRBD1,TGTGCCAGCAGCAAAGACAGGGGGTGGGAAAAACTGTTTTTT,CASSKDRGWEKLFF
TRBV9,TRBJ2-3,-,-,TGTGCCAGCAGCGTGTTCCGGGACACAGATACGCAGTATTTT,CASSVFRDTDTQYF
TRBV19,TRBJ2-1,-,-,TGTGCCAGTAGTATAGATAGATACAATGAGCAGTTCTTC,CASSIDRYNEQFF
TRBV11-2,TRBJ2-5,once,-,TGTGCCAGCAGCCTACTGGCGGGACGGGAGACCCAGTACTTC,CASSLLAGRETQYF
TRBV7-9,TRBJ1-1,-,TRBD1,TGTGCCAGCAGCTCAGACAGGGAGGCGCTGAACACTGAAGCTTTCTTT,CASSSDREALNTEAFF
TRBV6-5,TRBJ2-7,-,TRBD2,TGTGCCAGCAGTAATAGCGGGAGGAAAGAGGACGAGCAGTACTTC,CASSNSGRKEDEQYF
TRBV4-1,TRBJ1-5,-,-,TGCGCCAGCAGCCAACCCGGGACAAAATATAGCAATCAGCCCCAGCATTTT,CASSQPGTKYSNQPQHF
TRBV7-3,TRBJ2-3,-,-,TGTGCCAGCAGCCCGGGGCCGGGGCGGGGGCTGGATACACAGTATTTT,CASSPGPGRGLDTQYF
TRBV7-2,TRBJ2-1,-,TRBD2,TGTGCCAGCAGCTTTTCGGCTAGCGGGAGGGCCGGGCAGTTCTTC,CASSFSASGRAGQFF
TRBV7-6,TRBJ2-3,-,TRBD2,TGTGCCAGCAGCTTAGGGCGGGGGGGCCTAGATACGCAGTATTTT,CASSLGRGGLDTQYF
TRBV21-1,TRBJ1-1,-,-,TGTGCCAGAGGACCAGGGGAAGAAGCTTTCTTT,CARGPGEEAFF
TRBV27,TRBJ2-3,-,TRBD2,TGTGCCAGCAGTACCCAACAACTAGCGGGGGGCACAGATACGCAGTATTTT,CASSTQQLAGGTDTQYF
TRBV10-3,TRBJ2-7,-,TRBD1,TGTGCCATCAGTGAGTCGCCCCCGGGACAGGGCCTTACCGAGCAGTACTTC,CAISESPPGQGLTEQYF
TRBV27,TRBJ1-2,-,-,TGTGCCAGCAGTTTATTCCCACCTAGAGACTATGGCTACACCTTC,CASSLFPPRDYGYTF
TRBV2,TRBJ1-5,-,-,TGTGCCAGCAGTGAAGTGGGCTTGGGCAATCAGCCCCAGCATTTT,CASSEVGLGNQPQHF
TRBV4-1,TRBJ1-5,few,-,TGCGCCAGCAGCCGCGGAACAGGGTTGAGCAATCAGCCCCAGCATTTT,CASSRGTGLSNQPQHF
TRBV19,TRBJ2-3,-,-,TGTGCCAGTAGTATTAGAAGCGGGAGCACAGATACGCAGTATTTT,CASSIRSGSTDTQYF
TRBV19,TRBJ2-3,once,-,TGTGCCAGTACCCAGGGATCCTCCAGCACAGATACGCAGTATTTT,CASTQGSSSTDTQYF
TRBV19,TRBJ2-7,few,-,TGTGCCAGTAGTACCAGGGTGAAGGACGAGCAGTACTTC,CASSTRVKDEQYF
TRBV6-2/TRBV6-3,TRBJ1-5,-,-,TGTGCCAGCAGTTACGCGGAGAGCAATCAGCCCCAGCATTTT,CASSYAESNQPQHF
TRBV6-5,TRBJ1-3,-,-,TGTGCCAGCAGTTCGGGCGGGTCTGGAAACACCATATATTTT,CASSSGGSGNTIYF
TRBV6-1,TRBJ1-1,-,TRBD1,TGTGCCAGCAGCCAATCACAGGGGACTGAAGCTTTCTTT,CASSQSQGTEAFF
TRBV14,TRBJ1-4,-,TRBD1,TGTGCCAGCAGCCAAAACAGGGGTAATGAAAAACTGTTTTTT,CASSQNRGNEKLFF
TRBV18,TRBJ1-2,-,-,TGTGCCAGCTCACCGAGGCCCTCGGATGGCTACACCTTC,CASSPRPSDGYTF
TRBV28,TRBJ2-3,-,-,TGTGCCAGCAGTTCCCCTTTAGATACGCAGTATTTT,CASSSPLDTQYF